These T cell receptor beta chains were read from a single sample in a study of T cells in localized non-small cell lung cancer. Produced via immunoSEQ multiplex PCR; TCRdb's table is partial and in-frame only. In the table there are about 33,000 clones, 85% to 90% of which are singletons. This material consisted of peripheral blood, taken before any cancer treatment. The receptor set was obtained from a man between 40 and 70 years old with stage I lung adenocarcinoma. The conserved cysteine and the conserved F or W are not part of the CDR3 here.

TRBV9,TRBJ2-2,ASSVQQGPVRTGELF
TRBV2,TRBJ1-1,ASSEFVRGGQMNTEAF
TRBV9,TRBJ2-1,ASSWGKTTNEQF
TRBV10-1,TRBJ2-5,ASSKDRGLAQY
TRBV6-1,TRBJ1-6,ASSEGPGYNSPLH
TRBV27,TRBJ2-7,ASSWTSGLNEQY
TRBV5-1,TRBJ1-6,ASSLGAGGQRSPLH
TRBV29-1,TRBJ2-7,SVEGGQDSYEQY
TRBV19,TRBJ2-7,ASSIDVVSYEQY
TRBV7-7,TRBJ2-2,ASSTDASTGELF
TRBV5-1,TRBJ1-4,ASSLGQVNEKLF